This section outlines one TCR beta chain sequence together with its context. The antigen remains unidentified. This sample is drawn from a study of beta chain features in type 1 diabetes. Whole-study results and caveats: Diminished insertions and augmented deletions at VDJ junctions characterized type 1 diabetes patients.

Naive, central memory, regulatory and stem cell-like memory cells within the CD4+ compartment were sorted using CD45RO/CCR7/CD25/CD127/CD95/CD27. Once sorted, every population was more than 95% pure. Of the isolated RNA, all was reverse transcribed, and so the sequenced material was expressed TCRB transcripts. The method was immunoSEQ multiplex PCR; TCRdb's version includes in-frame clones alone and lacks a portion of them. Of 200,000 to 250,000 clones listed, around 65% were seen once; the top ten hold approximately 0.053%. Sequencing was done on a sample of naive CD4+ T cells from blood. The TCR was taken from a man aged 25-45 years in good health.

The CDR3 nucleotides read TGCAGCGTTGATAACAGACTAGTTGGCTACACCTTC. Amino acids: CSVDNRLVGYTF. The rearrangement joins TRBV29-1 to TRBJ1-2; D gene ambiguous. This CDR3 is 12 amino acids long. Looked up from germline, CDR1 is SQVTM and CDR2 is ANQGSEA. V gave up 3 bases and J gave up 7 bases, with 12 bases separating them.